Following are 24 T cell receptor beta chains from one sample sequenced in a study of cytotoxic CD8 clonotypes in ibrutinib-treated CLL. TCRdb's table, derived via immunoSEQ multiplex PCR, lists solely in-frame clones and lacks some. Among more than 200,000 clones listed, around 70% were seen once. The sequences come from PBMCs, collected after 24 months of ibrutinib treatment. The receptors come from a human donor with chronic lymphocytic leukemia.

This chain connects TRBV28 to TRBJ2-2; D is unclear. The CDR3 length is 16 residues. V lost 5 bases and J lost 8, with 21 bases in between. Germline V gene lookup returns CDR1 MDHEN and CDR2 SYDVKM. CDR3 sequence (DNA): TGTGCCAGCAGTCACTCCGGTGGAGTTAAGGCTGGGGAGCTGTTTTTT. This gives the protein CASSHSGGVKAGELFF.

The V call is TRBV27, the J call TRBJ1-4, with 7 bases fitting TRBD1. The length of the CDR3 is 16 residues. The ends lost 6 bases at V and 5 bases at J; junction bases unmatched: 12. From germline, CDR1 is MNHEY and CDR2 SMNVEV (reference sequence). CDR3 in DNA: TGTGCCAGCAGCCTAAGAAGGACAGGAGGAAATGAAAAACTGTTTTTT. Translated: CASSLRRTGGNEKLFF. The full variable domain, with the rest looked up from reference TRBV27 and TRBJ1-4, is EAQVTQNPRYLITVTGKKLTVTCSQNMNHEYMSWYRQDPGLGLRQIYYSMNVEVTDKGDVPEGYKVSRKEKRNFPLILESPSPNQTSLYFCASSLRRTGGNEKLFFGSGTQLSVL.

The table lists this clone with a few counts. V usage is TRBV19 and J usage is TRBJ1-5; D is unresolved. The germline gives CDR1 LNHDA, CDR2 SQIVND (reference sequence). Trimming took off 5 bases at V and 7 bases at J, with 9 bases between the two ends. This CDR3 spans 12 amino acids. The CDR3 DNA is TGTGCCAGTAGTTCCCTACGGCAGCCCCAGCATTTT. Translated: CASSSLRQPQHF.

This rearrangement joins TRBV9 to TRBJ2-7; TRBD2 matches at 14 bases. Germline loops: CDR1 SGDLS, CDR2 YYNGEE. The CDR3 covers 19 residues. V gave up 2 bases and J gave up 4 bases; unmatched junction bases: 14. In nucleotides, the CDR3 is TGTGCCAGCAGCGTTGATTGGGGCTCCGGGACTAGCGGGAGATACGAGCAGTACTTC. It yields the protein CASSVDWGSGTSGRYEQYF.

The V call is TRBV11-2, the J call TRBJ2-3; 9 bases agree with TRBD2. Germline-derived CDR1 and CDR2 are SGHAT and FQNNGV. The V and J ends lost 5 bases and 9 bases, in that order; junction bases with no gene match: 9. The CDR3 runs to 14 residues. The CDR3 protein is CASSLMREGVTQYF. As DNA, the CDR3 is TGTGCCAGCAGCCTAATGCGGGAGGGTGTCACGCAGTATTTT. Based on the CDR3 plus reference TRBV11-2 and TRBJ2-3, the full variable domain is EAGVAQSPRYKIIEKRQSVAFWCNPISGHATLYWYQQILGQGPKLLIQFQNNGVVDDSQLPKDRFSAERLKGVDSTLKIQPAKLEDSAVYLCASSLMREGVTQYFGPGTRLTVL.

The V gene is TRBV5-4, the J gene TRBJ1-1; possible D gene TRBD1, 5 bases. The CDR3 contains 15 residues. V was cut by 0 bases and J by 4 bases, with 13 bases left in between. Germline V CDR1 and CDR2: SGHNT, YYREEE (reference sequence). The CDR3 nucleotides read TGTGCCAGCAGCTTGGCCAGGGTGAAGGTCACTGAAGCTTTCTTT. Translated, it gives CASSLARVKVTEAFF.

This clone is a singleton in its sample. The genes are TRBV19 and TRBJ2-1; TRBD2 aligns across 8 bases. This CDR3 is 15 amino acids long. Germline CDR1 is LNHDA and CDR2 is SQIVND (reference sequence). V shed 10 bases and J 6 bases; nucleotides not matched to a gene: 14. The CDR3 spells CATRSGLAFGNEQFF. CDR3 nucleotide sequence: TGTGCCACCCGATCCGGACTAGCATTCGGCAATGAGCAGTTCTTC.

The chain carries TRBV11-2 and TRBJ2-7, with 8 nucleotides matching TRBD1. Germline V gives CDR1 SGHAT, CDR2 FQNNGV. V lost 1 base to trimming and J lost 2 bases; unmatched junction nucleotides: 10. The CDR3 totals 17 residues. The CDR3 nucleotides read TGTGCCAGCAGCTTAGTTCGCCGGACAGGGTTTCCCTACGAGCAGTACTTC. It specifies CASSLVRRTGFPYEQYF.

The V gene is TRBV1, the J gene TRBJ1-5. TRBV1 is a pseudogene. The CDR3 consists of 19 residues. The DNA for the CDR3 is TGCACCAGCAGCCCTAACCCCCAGGGAGGGGATAGTCGCAATCAGCCCCAGCATTTT. Protein: CTSSPNPQGGDSRNQPQHF.

The chain combines TRBV25-1 with TRBJ2-7; tentatively, D is TRBD2 (6 bases). Per germline, CDR1 MGHDK and CDR2 SYGVNS. V lost 4 bases to trimming and J lost 2 bases, with 15 bases between them. The length of the CDR3 is 15 residues. The CDR3 region has the DNA TGTGCCAGCAGTGGGGGGGACGGAACAACCTACGAGCAGTACTTC. Translation gives CASSGGDGTTYEQYF.

J is TRBJ2-7 and V is TRBV2, with 7 bases lining up with TRBD1. With 3 bases clipped from V and 5 bases from J, the junction kept 7 bases outside the gene matches. The CDR3 loop spans 14 amino acids. Germline CDR1 reads SNHLY; CDR2 reads FYNNEI. DNA of the CDR3: TGTGCCAGCAGTGAGGAGACAGGGCCCCACGAGCAGTACTTC. Translation gives CASSEETGPHEQYF.

The genes are TRBV11-3 and TRBJ2-2; D may correspond to TRBD1 or TRBD2 (5 bases each). The CDR3 totals 12 residues. The V gene lost 7 bases and the J gene lost 8 bases, with 11 bases spanning the gap. Germline assignment: CDR1 SGHNT and CDR2 YENEEA. This CDR3 reads CASNQRGGELFF. The CDR3 DNA sequence: TGTGCCAGCAACCAGAGGGGTGGGGAGCTGTTTTTT.

The chain joins TRBV9 to TRBJ2-3, with D uncertain. Germline lookup yields CDR1 SGDLS and CDR2 YYNGEE. V was clipped by 2 bases and J by 4 bases, with 8 bases between them. CDR3 length equals 13 residues. This CDR3 reads CASSVTAPDTQYF. For the CDR3, the DNA is TGTGCCAGCAGCGTTACAGCCCCAGATACGCAGTATTTT.

The chain uses TRBV19 and TRBJ1-1; tentatively, D is TRBD1 (5 bases). V lost 6 bases to trimming and J lost 10 bases, with 18 bases between them. Germline loops: CDR1 LNHDA, CDR2 SQIVND (reference sequence). The CDR3 spans 13 residues. CDR3 residues: CASSLGHPGRAFF. The CDR3 bases are TGTGCCAGTAGCCTAGGACATCCCGGTAGAGCTTTCTTT.

This clone was detected only a few times. This chain uses TRBV27 with TRBJ1-1; no firm D call. With 8 bases removed from V and 3 bases from J, the gap between germline ends came to 13 bases. The germline gives CDR1 MNHEY, CDR2 SMNVEV (reference sequence). CDR3 length equals 13 residues. CDR3 sequence (DNA): TGTGCCAGCTGGTTCGCGTGGGACACTGAAGCTTTCTTT. It yields the protein CASWFAWDTEAFF.

This clone was observed a few times. CDR3 residues: CASSPPSGNEQFF. The CDR3 DNA reads TGTGCCAGCTCACCACCTTCAGGTAACGAGCAGTTCTTC. This sequence joins TRBV18 and TRBJ2-1; D not certain. The CDR3 length is 13 residues. V gave up 0 bases and J gave up 10 bases, with 10 bases separating them. CDR1 KGHSH and CDR2 LQKENI come from the germline V gene.

The chain recombines TRBV30 with TRBJ1-1; 8 bases agree with TRBD1. With V trimmed by 0 bases and J by 3 bases, 0 bases remained unmatched. Germline V lookup: CDR1 GTSNPN, CDR2 SVGIG (reference sequence). This CDR3 region has 13 residues. The CDR3 nucleotides are TGTGCCTGGAGTGTGGGACAGGACACTGAAGCTTTCTTT. This gives the protein CAWSVGQDTEAFF.

This clone showed up just once. The rearrangement joins TRBV28 to TRBJ2-4; D is unclear. There are 15 residues in the CDR3. The germline V gene has CDR1 MDHEN and CDR2 SYDVKM. V was clipped by 3 bases and J by 6 bases, with 15 bases between them. The CDR3 DNA sequence: TGTGCCAGCAGTTTTGGAGTAGACCCGATAAACATTCAGTACTTC. Translating it yields CASSFGVDPINIQYF.

CDR3 region: CASSPEAGDEQYF. The DNA of the CDR3 is TGTGCCAGCTCACCGGAGGCAGGGGACGAGCAGTACTTC. This sequence joins TRBV18 and TRBJ2-7, with D maybe TRBD1 (6 bases). Germline CDR1 and CDR2: KGHSH and LQKENI. V was clipped by 3 bases and J by 5 bases, with 11 bases between them. The CDR3 extends over 13 amino acids.

This chain connects TRBV10-3 to TRBJ2-1; D is perhaps TRBD2 (5 bases). V was trimmed by 3 bases and J by 0 bases, leaving 18 bases between them. From germline, CDR1 is ENHRY and CDR2 SYGVKD. The CDR3 length is 18 residues. The CDR3 sequence is CAISELDIAFSSYNEQFF. CDR3 DNA: TGTGCCATCAGTGAATTAGACATAGCGTTTAGCTCCTACAATGAGCAGTTCTTC.

The gene calls are TRBV19 and TRBJ2-7, with D possibly TRBD1 on 5 matching bases. The CDR3 is made up of 13 amino acids. The germline CDR1 and CDR2 sequences are LNHDA and SQIVND (reference sequence). V was trimmed by 3 bases and J by 3 bases, leaving 9 bases between them. In DNA, the CDR3 is TGTGCCAGTAGTATTTTTCAGGGCTACGAGCAGTACTTC. As protein: CASSIFQGYEQYF.

The rearrangement uses TRBV18 and TRBJ1-1; D possibly corresponds to TRBD1 (5 bases). The CDR3 loop spans 15 amino acids. Germline V CDR1 and CDR2: KGHSH, LQKENI. The V and J ends lost 2 bases and 1 base respectively, with 11 bases between them. The CDR3 loop is CASSPRDFSNTEAFF. The CDR3 DNA is TGTGCCAGCTCACCAAGGGACTTTTCGAACACTGAAGCTTTCTTT.

This chain links TRBV5-4 with TRBJ2-7; TRBD2 agrees at 11 bases. CDR1 is SGHNT, CDR2 YYREEE, per germline (reference sequence). The V gene end was trimmed by 0 bases and the J gene end by 0 bases; junction bases not matched to a gene: 2. This CDR3 has 16 amino acids. In DNA, the CDR3 is TGTGCCAGCAGCTTGGGACTAGCGGGGAGCTCCTACGAGCAGTACTTC. This translates into CASSLGLAGSSYEQYF. Together with reference TRBV5-4 and TRBJ2-7, the CDR3 gives the full variable domain: ETGVTQSPTHLIKTRGQQVTLRCSSQSGHNTVSWYQQALGQGPQFIFQYYREEENGRGNFPPRFSGLQFPNYSSELNVNALELDDSALYLCASSLGLAGSSYEQYFGPGTRLTVT.

V usage is TRBV18 and J usage is TRBJ2-5, with D uncertain. V lost 1 base and J lost 2, with 11 bases in between. CDR3 length equals 15 residues. Germline CDR1 is KGHSH and CDR2 is LQKENI. The CDR3, as DNA: TGTGCCAGCTCACCACGCTCTAGTGGGCAAGAGACCCAGTACTTC. It is translated as CASSPRSSGQETQYF.